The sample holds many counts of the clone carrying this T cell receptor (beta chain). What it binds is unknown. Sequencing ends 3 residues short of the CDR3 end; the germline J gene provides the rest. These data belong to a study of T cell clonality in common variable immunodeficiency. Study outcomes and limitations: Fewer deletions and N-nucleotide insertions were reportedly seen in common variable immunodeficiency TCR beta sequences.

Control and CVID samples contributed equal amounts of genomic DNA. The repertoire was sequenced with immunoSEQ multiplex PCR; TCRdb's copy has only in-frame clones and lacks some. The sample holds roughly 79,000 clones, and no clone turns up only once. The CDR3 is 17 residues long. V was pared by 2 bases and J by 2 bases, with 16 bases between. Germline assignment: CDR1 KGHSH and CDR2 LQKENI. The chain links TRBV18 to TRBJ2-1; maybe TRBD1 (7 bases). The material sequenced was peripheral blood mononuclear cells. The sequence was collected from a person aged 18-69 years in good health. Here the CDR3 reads CASSPGGTDTPYNEQFF. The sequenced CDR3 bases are TGTGCCAGCTCACCAGGGGGGACAGACACCCCCTACAATGAG. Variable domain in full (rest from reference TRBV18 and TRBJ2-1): NAGVMQNPRHLVRRRGQEARLRCSPMKGHSHVYWYRQLPEEGLKFMVYLQKENIIDESGMPKERFSAEFPKEGPSILRIQQVVRGDSAAYFCASSPGGTDTPYNEQFFGPGTRLTVL.